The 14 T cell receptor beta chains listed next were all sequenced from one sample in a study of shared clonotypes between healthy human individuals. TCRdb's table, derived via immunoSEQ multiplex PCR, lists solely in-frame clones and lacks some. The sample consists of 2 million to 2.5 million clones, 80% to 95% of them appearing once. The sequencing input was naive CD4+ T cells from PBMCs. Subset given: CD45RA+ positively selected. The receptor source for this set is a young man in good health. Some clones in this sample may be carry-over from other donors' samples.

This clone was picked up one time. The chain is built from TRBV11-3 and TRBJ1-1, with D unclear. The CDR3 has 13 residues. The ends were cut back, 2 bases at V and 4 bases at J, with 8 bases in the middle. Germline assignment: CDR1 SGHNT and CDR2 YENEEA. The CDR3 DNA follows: TGTGCCAGCAGCTTAAAACCGCGCACTGAAGCTTTCTTT. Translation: CASSLKPRTEAFF.

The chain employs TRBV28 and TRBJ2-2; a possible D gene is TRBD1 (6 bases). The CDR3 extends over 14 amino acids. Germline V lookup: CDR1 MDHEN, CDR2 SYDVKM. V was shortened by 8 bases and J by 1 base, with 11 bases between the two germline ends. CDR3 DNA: TGTGCCAGCTTGAACAGGGTGAACACCGGGGAGCTGTTTTTT. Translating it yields CASLNRVNTGELFF. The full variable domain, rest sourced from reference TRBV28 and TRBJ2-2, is DVKVTQSSRYLVKRTGEKVFLECVQDMDHENMFWYRQDPGLGLRLIYFSYDVKMKEKGDIPEGYSVSREKKERFSLILESASTNQTSMYLCASLNRVNTGELFFGEGSRLTVL.

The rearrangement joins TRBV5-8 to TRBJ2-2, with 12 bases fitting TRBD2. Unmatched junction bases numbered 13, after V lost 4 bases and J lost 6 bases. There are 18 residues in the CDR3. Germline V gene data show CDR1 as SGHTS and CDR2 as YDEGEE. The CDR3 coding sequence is TGTGCCAGCAGCACTGAAAGACTAGCGGGAGTATGGGCCGGGGAGCTGTTTTTT. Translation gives CASSTERLAGVWAGELFF.

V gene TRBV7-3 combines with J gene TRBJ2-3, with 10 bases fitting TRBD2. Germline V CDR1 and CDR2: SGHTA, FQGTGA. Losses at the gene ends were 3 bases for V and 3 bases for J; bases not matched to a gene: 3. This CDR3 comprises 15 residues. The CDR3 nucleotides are TGTGCCAGCAGCTTGATGGGACTAGCGACAGATACGCAGTATTTT. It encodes CASSLMGLATDTQYF.

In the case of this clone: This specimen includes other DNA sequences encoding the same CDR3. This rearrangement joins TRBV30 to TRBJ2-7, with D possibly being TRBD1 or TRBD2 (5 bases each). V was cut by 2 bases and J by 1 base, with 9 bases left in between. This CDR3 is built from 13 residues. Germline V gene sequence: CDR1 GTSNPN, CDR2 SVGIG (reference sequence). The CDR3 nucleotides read TGTGCCTGGAGTACCGGGGCGTCCTACGAGCAGTACTTC. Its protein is CAWSTGASYEQYF.

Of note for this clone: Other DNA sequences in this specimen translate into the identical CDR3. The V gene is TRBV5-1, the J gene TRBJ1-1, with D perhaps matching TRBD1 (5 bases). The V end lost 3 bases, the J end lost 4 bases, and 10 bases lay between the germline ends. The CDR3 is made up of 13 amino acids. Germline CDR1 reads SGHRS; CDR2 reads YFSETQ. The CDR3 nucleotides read TGCGCCAGCAGCTCGGGGACGGTCACTGAAGCTTTCTTT. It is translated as CASSSGTVTEAFF.

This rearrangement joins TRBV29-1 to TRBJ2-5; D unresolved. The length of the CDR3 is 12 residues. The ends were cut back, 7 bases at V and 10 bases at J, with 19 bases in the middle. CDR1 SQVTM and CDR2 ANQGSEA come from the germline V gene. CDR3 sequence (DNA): TGCAGCGGGATACACACCGGTAGTGGCCAGTACTTC. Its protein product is CSGIHTGSGQYF.

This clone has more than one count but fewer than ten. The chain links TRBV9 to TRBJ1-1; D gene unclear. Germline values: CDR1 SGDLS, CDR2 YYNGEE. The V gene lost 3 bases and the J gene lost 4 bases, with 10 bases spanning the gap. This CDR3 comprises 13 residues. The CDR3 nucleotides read TGTGCCAGCAGCGAGGCCCTGGGCACTGAAGCTTTCTTT. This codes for CASSEALGTEAFF.

As DNA, the CDR3 is TGTGCCACCAGCAGAGATCGACAGAGCAATCAGCCCCAGCATTTT. Protein sequence: CATSRDRQSNQPQHF. The chain carries TRBV15 and TRBJ1-5, with D maybe TRBD1 (5 bases). V lost 0 bases and J 1 base, leaving 7 bases between the germline ends. Germline CDR1 and CDR2: LNHNV and YYDKDF (reference sequence). This CDR3 has 15 residues.

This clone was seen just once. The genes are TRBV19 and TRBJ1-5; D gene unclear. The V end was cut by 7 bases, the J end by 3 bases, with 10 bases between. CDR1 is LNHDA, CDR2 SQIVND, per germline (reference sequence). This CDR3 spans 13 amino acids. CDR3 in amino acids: CASTSSLNQPQHF. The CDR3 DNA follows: TGTGCCAGTACTTCTTCCCTCAATCAGCCCCAGCATTTT.

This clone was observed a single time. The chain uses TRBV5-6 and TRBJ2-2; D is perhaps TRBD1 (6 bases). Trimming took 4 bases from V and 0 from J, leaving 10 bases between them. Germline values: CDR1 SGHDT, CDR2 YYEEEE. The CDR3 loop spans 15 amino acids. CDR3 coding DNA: TGTGCCAGCAGCCCGACAGGAGCGAACACCGGGGAGCTGTTTTTT. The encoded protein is CASSPTGANTGELFF.

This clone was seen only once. CDR3: CASSPMATEAFF. In DNA, the CDR3 is TGTGCCAGCTCCCCCATGGCCACTGAAGCTTTCTTT. J is TRBJ1-1 and V is TRBV18; D call uncertain. The CDR3 has 12 amino acids. Looked up from germline, CDR1 is KGHSH and CDR2 is LQKENI. V was clipped by 6 bases and J by 4 bases, with 9 bases between them. The full variable domain, completed using reference TRBV18 and TRBJ1-1, is NAGVMQNPRHLVRRRGQEARLRCSPMKGHSHVYWYRQLPEEGLKFMVYLQKENIIDESGMPKERFSAEFPKEGPSILRIQQVVRGDSAAYFCASSPMATEAFFGQGTRLTVV.

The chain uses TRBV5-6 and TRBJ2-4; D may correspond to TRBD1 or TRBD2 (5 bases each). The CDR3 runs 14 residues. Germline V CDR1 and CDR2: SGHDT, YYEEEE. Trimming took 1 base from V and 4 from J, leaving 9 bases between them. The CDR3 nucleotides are TGTGCCAGCAGCTTGTCCGGGGCTAAAAACATTCAGTACTTC. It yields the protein CASSLSGAKNIQYF. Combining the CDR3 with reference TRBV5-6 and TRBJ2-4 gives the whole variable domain DAGVTQSPTHLIKTRGQQVTLRCSPKSGHDTVSWYQQALGQGPQFIFQYYEEEERQRGNFPDRFSGHQFPNYSSELNVNALLLGDSALYLCASSLSGAKNIQYFGAGTRLSVL.

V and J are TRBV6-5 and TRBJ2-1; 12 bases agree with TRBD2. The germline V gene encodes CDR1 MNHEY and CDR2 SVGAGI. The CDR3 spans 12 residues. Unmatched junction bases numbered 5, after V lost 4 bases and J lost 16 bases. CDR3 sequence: CASSSTSGSQFF. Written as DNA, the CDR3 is TGTGCCAGCAGTTCGACTAGCGGGAGCCAATTCTTC.